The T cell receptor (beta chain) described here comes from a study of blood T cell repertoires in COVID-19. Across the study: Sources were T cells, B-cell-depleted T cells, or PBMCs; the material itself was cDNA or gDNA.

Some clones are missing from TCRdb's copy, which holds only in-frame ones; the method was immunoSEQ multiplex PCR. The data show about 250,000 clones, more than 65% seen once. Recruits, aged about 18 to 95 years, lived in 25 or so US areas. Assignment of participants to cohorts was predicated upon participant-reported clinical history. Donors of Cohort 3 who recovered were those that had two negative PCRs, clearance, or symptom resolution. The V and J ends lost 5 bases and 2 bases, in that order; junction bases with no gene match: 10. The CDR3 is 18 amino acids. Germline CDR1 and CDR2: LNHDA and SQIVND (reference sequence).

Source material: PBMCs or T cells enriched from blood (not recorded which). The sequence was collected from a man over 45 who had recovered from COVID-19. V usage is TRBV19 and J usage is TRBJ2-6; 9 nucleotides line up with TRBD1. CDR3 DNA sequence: TGTGCCAGTAGTCCCTCGGGACAGGGATTGGCTGGGGCCAACGTCCTGACTTTC. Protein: CASSPSGQGLAGANVLTF.